The clone carrying this TCR beta chain has ten or more counts. Its antigen remains unknown. Using MiXCR, TCRdb reanalyzed the PCR reads. The sample holds under 20,000 clones, nearly 35% seen once. The sample originates from a study of metastatic and nonmetastatic thyroid tumors. Across the whole study: The comparison covered peripheral blood and tumor or nodule tissue in malignant and benign thyroid patients.

Findings and caveats of the study: TCR beta diversity was reportedly significantly higher in malignant thyroid tumors than benign nodules, in blood and tumor.

Not a single patient had been given any form of treatment at any point before undergoing thyroid surgery. The CDR3 is made up of 16 amino acids. Germline CDR1 is KGHDR and CDR2 is SFDVKD. V lost 0 bases and J lost 7; bases outside the gene matches: 8. Sample: tumor tissue. The sequence was obtained from a male donor with papillary thyroid cancer or a benign thyroid nodule (not recorded which). Some clones in this sample may be carry-over from other donors' samples. The chain has TRBV24-1 and TRBJ2-1; TRBD1 matches at 7 bases. CDR3 bases: TGTGCCACCAGTGATTTGCAAGGGGGCAAAGGAAATGAGCAGTTCTTC. Translated: CATSDLQGGKGNEQFF.